The 23 T cell receptor beta chains listed next were all sequenced from one sample in a study of blood T cell repertoires in COVID-19 (dated by TCRdb to the early 2020s). The library relied on the immunoSEQ multiplex PCR assay. Here the immuneACCESS table is served through TCRdb, limited to in-frame sequences with V and J called. Missing clones are a known gap in these copies; in checked studies unresolved V genes cover under half, and the rest lacks a known reason. This sample comprises roughly 120,000 clones, around 90% of them detected only once. About 3.8% of the sample lies in the top ten. The material sequenced was peripheral blood. The receptors originated from a woman aged 60-75 years with COVID-19, enrolled during active disease.

The V and J genes are TRBV5-1 and TRBJ2-7, with D possibly matching TRBD2 (5 bases). Trimming stripped 0 bases from V and 7 bases from J, with 14 bases between. The CDR3 extends over 14 amino acids. CDR1 and CDR2 (germline): SGHRS, YFSETQ. CDR3 residues: CASSLGSLREEQYF. The CDR3 DNA sequence: TGCGCCAGCAGCTTGGGGTCTCTTAGGGAGGAGCAGTACTTC. Full variable domain (remainder filled in from reference TRBV5-1 and TRBJ2-7): KAGVTQTPRYLIKTRGQQVTLSCSPISGHRSVSWYQQTPGQGLQFLFEYFSETQRNKGNFPGRFSGRQFSNSRSEMNVSTLELGDSALYLCASSLGSLREEQYFGPGTRLTVT.

The rearrangement joins TRBV29-1 to TRBJ1-1; D is perhaps TRBD1 (5 bases). CDR3 size: 12 residues. Trimming took off 3 bases at V and 11 bases at J, with 16 bases between the two ends. Germline V CDR1 and CDR2: SQVTM, ANQGSEA. CDR3 protein: CSVDGDGGLAFF. In DNA form, the CDR3 reads TGCAGCGTTGATGGGGACGGGGGATTGGCTTTCTTT. Together with reference TRBV29-1 and TRBJ1-1, the CDR3 gives the full variable domain: SAVISQKPSRDICQRGTSLTIQCQVDSQVTMMFWYRQQPGQSLTLIATANQGSEATYESGFVIDKFPISRPNLTFSTLTVSNMSPEDSSIYLCSVDGDGGLAFFGQGTRLTVV.

The table lists this clone with a few counts. The chain carries TRBV2 and TRBJ1-1; D perhaps matches TRBD1 (5 bases). V was cut by 3 bases and J by 5 bases, with 10 bases left in between. The CDR3 spans 13 residues. Germline CDR1 and CDR2: SNHLY and FYNNEI. The chain's CDR3 is CASSDRVDTEAFF. In DNA form, the CDR3 reads TGTGCCAGCAGTGACAGGGTAGATACTGAAGCTTTCTTT.

The CDR3 is CASSRQGTDTQYF. The CDR3, as DNA: TGTGCCAGCAGCCGACAGGGCACAGATACGCAGTATTTT. The chain recombines TRBV7-8 with TRBJ2-3, with D tentatively TRBD1 (6 bases). This CDR3 is 13 amino acids long. CDR1 and CDR2 from the germline V gene are SGHVS and FQNEAQ. V shed 5 bases and J shed 1 base, with 7 bases lying between them.

The chain carries TRBV24-1 and TRBJ2-1; TRBD2 agrees at 10 bases. This CDR3 has 16 amino acids. Trimming took 4 bases from V and 5 from J; bases not matched to a gene: 7. Germline V CDR1 and CDR2: KGHDR, SFDVKD. CDR3 region: CATSDPTSGTHNEQFF. CDR3 DNA sequence: TGTGCCACCAGTGACCCCACTAGCGGGACGCACAATGAGCAGTTCTTC.

This clone was counted a single time. The V gene is TRBV25-1, the J gene TRBJ1-1; D is uncertain. The V end was cut by 6 bases, the J end by 3 bases, with 11 bases between. The CDR3 runs to 13 residues. Germline CDR1 is MGHDK and CDR2 is SYGVNS. The CDR3 nucleotides are TGTGCCAGCAGGCCAGCGGGGTACACTGAAGCTTTCTTT. It encodes CASRPAGYTEAFF.

This sequence joins TRBV19 and TRBJ1-2, with 9 bases matching TRBD1. The CDR3 runs 17 residues. Unmatched junction bases numbered 17, after V lost 5 bases and J lost 7 bases. Germline-derived CDR1 and CDR2 are LNHDA and SQIVND (reference sequence). The CDR3 nucleotides read TGTGCCAGTAGTGTGGGGGACAGGGTCTCGAGCTTGCGTGGCTACACCTTC. It yields the protein CASSVGDRVSSLRGYTF.

The J gene is TRBJ1-1, the V gene TRBV6-2 or TRBV6-3; D unresolved. The CDR3 sequence is 18 residues long. The germline CDR1 and CDR2 sequences are MNHEY and SVGEGT. Deletions cut 2 bases from V and 1 base from J, with 20 bases between. Here the CDR3 reads CASSYPPLLSSTNTEAFF. The CDR3, as DNA: TGTGCCAGCAGTTACCCCCCGCTACTCTCCTCCACGAACACTGAAGCTTTCTTT.

This chain joins TRBV27 and TRBJ2-1; D perhaps matches TRBD2 (5 bases). The length of the CDR3 is 15 residues. Trimming removed 6 bases at V and 3 bases at J, with 15 bases between. Germline V lookup: CDR1 MNHEY, CDR2 SMNVEV (reference sequence). Here the CDR3 reads CASRDPDGSYNEQFF. DNA of the CDR3: TGTGCCAGCAGAGACCCTGATGGGAGCTACAATGAGCAGTTCTTC.

CDR3 loop: CAWSAGLQSYEQYF. The CDR3 coding sequence is TGTGCCTGGAGCGCGGGACTCCAGAGCTACGAGCAGTACTTC. V is TRBV30 and J is TRBJ2-7; D perhaps matches TRBD2 (6 bases). From germline, CDR1 is GTSNPN and CDR2 SVGIG (reference sequence). CDR3 length: 14 residues. Trimming pared 3 bases from V and 3 bases from J, leaving 15 bases between.

This chain joins TRBV27 and TRBJ1-2, with 10 bases identical to TRBD1. With 5 bases clipped from V and 7 bases from J, the junction kept 4 bases outside the gene matches. Germline CDR1 MNHEY, CDR2 SMNVEV (reference sequence). This CDR3 has 13 residues. The CDR3 sequence: CASSHGQGVGYTF. CDR3 nucleotides: TGTGCCAGCAGTCACGGACAGGGGGTTGGCTACACCTTC.

The rearrangement joins TRBV4-2 to TRBJ2-3, with 7 bases lining up with TRBD1. CDR3 size: 14 residues. Germline assignment: CDR1 LGHNA and CDR2 YNFKEQ. The V gene end was trimmed by 0 bases and the J gene end by 12 bases; junction bases not matched to a gene: 9. The CDR3 DNA follows: TGTGCCAGCAGCCAAGATAGGGATACAGGGGCACAGTATTTT. Translated, it gives CASSQDRDTGAQYF.

The rearrangement joins TRBV29-1 to TRBJ2-5; D possibly corresponds to TRBD1 (6 bases). The CDR3 is 14 amino acids. From germline, CDR1 is SQVTM and CDR2 ANQGSEA. V was pared by 3 bases and J by 1 base, with 12 bases between. CDR3 loop: CSVEGAGVQETQYF. CDR3 nucleotide sequence: TGCAGCGTTGAGGGGGCAGGGGTCCAAGAGACCCAGTACTTC.

The rearrangement joins TRBV9 to TRBJ1-3; 8 bases are shared with TRBD1. The V gene end was trimmed by 4 bases and the J gene end by 1 base; junction bases not matched to a gene: 4. CDR1 and CDR2 from the germline V gene are SGDLS and YYNGEE. This CDR3 region has 15 residues. CDR3 nucleotides: TGTGCCAGCAGCCCTCGGACAGGGTCTGGAAACACCATATATTTT. This encodes CASSPRTGSGNTIYF.

This chain links TRBV7-2 with TRBJ2-7; 7 bases are a match to TRBD1. J was trimmed by 8 bases and V by 5 bases; bases with no gene match: 6. CDR3 length equals 12 residues. The germline gives CDR1 SGHTA, CDR2 FQGNSA. CDR3 coding DNA: TGTGCCAGCAGCCTAGGACAGGCCAAGCAGTACTTC. Its protein is CASSLGQAKQYF.

This chain joins TRBV11-2 and TRBJ2-3, with D perhaps TRBD2 (7 bases). V shed 2 bases and J shed 2 bases, with 20 bases lying between them. The CDR3 contains 18 residues. CDR1 and CDR2 from the germline V gene are SGHAT and FQNNGV. CDR3 region: CASSLRASGGADTDTQYF. The CDR3 region has the DNA TGTGCCAGCAGCTTAAGGGCGAGTGGGGGGGCTGACACAGATACGCAGTATTTT.

This clone has a handful of counts. The rearrangement uses TRBV4-3 and TRBJ1-3, with D perhaps matching TRBD1 (5 bases). Per the germline V gene, CDR1 is LGHNA and CDR2 is YSLEER. V was trimmed by 0 bases and J by 4 bases, leaving 13 bases between them. This CDR3 has 16 amino acids. The CDR3 DNA reads as TGCGCCAGCAGCCAAGATTTCCTTGGGGCCGGAAACACCATATATTTT. Amino acids: CASSQDFLGAGNTIYF.

V and J are TRBV4-2 and TRBJ1-1; 7 bases align to TRBD1. V was pared by 5 bases and J by 4 bases, with 10 bases of the junction left unmatched. The CDR3 runs 15 residues. Germline CDR1 and CDR2: LGHNA and YNFKEQ. CDR3 sequence: CASSSRGRGGTEAFF. CDR3 DNA: TGTGCCAGCAGCTCTAGGGGGCGGGGAGGCACTGAAGCTTTCTTT.

Here the CDR3 reads CASSQVGGPGYTF. CDR3 nucleotides: TGCGCCAGCAGCCAAGTAGGGGGACCTGGCTACACCTTC. This chain uses TRBV4-1 with TRBJ1-2, with D perhaps matching TRBD1 (6 bases). V dropped 1 base and J dropped 7 bases, with 10 bases sitting between them. The germline CDR1 and CDR2 sequences are MGHRA and YSYEKL. The CDR3 runs to 13 residues.

The chain joins TRBV29-1 to TRBJ1-2; a weak D match, TRBD1 (5 bases). The length of the CDR3 is 13 residues. Germline CDR1 is SQVTM and CDR2 is ANQGSEA. V was cut by 0 bases and J by 4 bases, with 9 bases left in between. The CDR3 DNA follows: TGCAGCGTTGAAGAAGGGGACTTCTATGGCTACACCTTC. The encoded protein is CSVEEGDFYGYTF.

DNA of the CDR3: TGTGCCAGTAGTAGCTCCCGGGGTGAGCAGTTCTTC. This gives the protein CASSSSRGEQFF. The rearrangement links TRBV19 to TRBJ2-1; weak D call: TRBD2 (5 bases). The CDR3 sequence is 12 residues long. Germline CDR1 LNHDA, CDR2 SQIVND (reference sequence). V was pared by 4 bases and J by 9 bases, with 10 bases between.

The chain recombines TRBV2 with TRBJ1-6; D perhaps matches TRBD1 (6 bases). The germline CDR1 and CDR2 sequences are SNHLY and FYNNEI. The CDR3 contains 18 residues. V was pared by 6 bases and J by 6 bases, with 24 bases between. The CDR3 protein is CASSVSSVTGPLNSPLHF. The DNA for the CDR3 is TGTGCCAGCAGCGTCTCTTCCGTCACAGGGCCCCTTAATTCACCCCTCCACTTT.

J is TRBJ1-2 and V is TRBV18; TRBD1 agrees at 10 bases. The ends lost 3 bases at V and 7 bases at J; junction bases unmatched: 5. Germline V CDR1 and CDR2: KGHSH, LQKENI. The CDR3 covers 14 residues. DNA for the CDR3: TGTGCCAGCTCACCGGAGGGACAGGGGAGTGGCTACACCTTC. Protein: CASSPEGQGSGYTF. Drawing the rest from reference TRBV18 and TRBJ1-2, the complete variable domain is NAGVMQNPRHLVRRRGQEARLRCSPMKGHSHVYWYRQLPEEGLKFMVYLQKENIIDESGMPKERFSAEFPKEGPSILRIQQVVRGDSAAYFCASSPEGQGSGYTFGSGTRLTVV.